A selection of T cell receptor beta chains follows, all from one sample in a study of shared clonotypes between healthy human individuals. Profiling relied on immunoSEQ multiplex PCR, and the TCRdb table lists in-frame clones only, not all of them. The repertoire has some 530,000 clones, around 80% of them found once; the top ten carry about 12%. Sample: PBMCs. Receptors originate from a woman in her thirties or forties in good health. Some clones in this sample may be carry-over from other donors' samples. CDR3s include the opening cysteine and the closing phenylalanine or tryptophan. D genes are given only for firm matches. Expanded clones get a size class; other rows say once, few or many, or leave the size out.

CDR3aa: CASSPLAGGYNEQFF; CDR3nt: TGTGCCAGCAGCCCTTTAGCGGGAGGCTACAATGAGCAGTTCTTC; v_gene: TRBV7-3; d_gene: TRBD2; j_gene: TRBJ2-1; abundance: -
CDR3aa: CASSVTQNTGELFF; CDR3nt: TGTGCCAGCAGCGTTACCCAGAACACCGGGGAGCTGTTTTTT; v_gene: TRBV9; d_gene: -; j_gene: TRBJ2-2; abundance: -
CDR3aa: CASSYSRGANVLTF; CDR3nt: TGTGCCAGCAGTTACAGCAGGGGGGCCAACGTCCTGACTTTC; v_gene: TRBV6-6; d_gene: -; j_gene: TRBJ2-6; abundance: -
CDR3aa: CASSIEMGARGYTF; CDR3nt: TGTGCCAGTAGTATAGAGATGGGGGCGCGAGGCTACACCTTC; v_gene: TRBV19; d_gene: -; j_gene: TRBJ1-2; abundance: -
CDR3aa: CASTASTNEQFF; CDR3nt: TGTGCCAGCACGGCGTCAACCAATGAGCAGTTCTTC; v_gene: TRBV7-2; d_gene: -; j_gene: TRBJ2-1; abundance: -
CDR3aa: CASSRTGGSAYEQYF; CDR3nt: TGTGCCAGTAGCAGGACAGGGGGATCCGCCTACGAGCAGTACTTC; v_gene: TRBV19; d_gene: TRBD1; j_gene: TRBJ2-7; abundance: -
CDR3aa: CSAGDEQFF; CDR3nt: TGCAGCGCAGGGGATGAGCAGTTCTTC; v_gene: TRBV29-1; d_gene: -; j_gene: TRBJ2-1; abundance: -
CDR3aa: CAWEEAFF; CDR3nt: TGTGCCTGGGAGGAAGCTTTCTTT; v_gene: TRBV30; d_gene: -; j_gene: TRBJ1-1; abundance: -
CDR3aa: CASDWGTNEKLFF; CDR3nt: TGTGCCAGCGATTGGGGGACTAATGAAAAACTGTTTTTT; v_gene: TRBV6-1; d_gene: -; j_gene: TRBJ1-4; abundance: once
CDR3aa: CASSRQPNEQFF; CDR3nt: TGTGCCAGCAGCAGACAGCCCAATGAGCAGTTCTTC; v_gene: TRBV7-2; d_gene: -; j_gene: TRBJ2-1; abundance: few
CDR3aa: CASGHNSPLHF; CDR3nt: TGTGCCAGCGGCCATAATTCACCCCTCCACTTT; v_gene: TRBV27; d_gene: -; j_gene: TRBJ1-6; abundance: many
CDR3aa: CAWSGDSNYGYTF; CDR3nt: TGTGCCTGGAGTGGGGACAGCAACTATGGCTACACCTTC; v_gene: TRBV30; d_gene: TRBD1; j_gene: TRBJ1-2; abundance: -
CDR3aa: CASRKGGSYNEQFF; CDR3nt: TGTGCCAGCAGAAAGGGCGGCAGCTACAATGAGCAGTTCTTC; v_gene: TRBV27; d_gene: -; j_gene: TRBJ2-1; abundance: -
CDR3aa: CASSKGTGQETQYF; CDR3nt: TGCGCCAGCAGCAAAGGGACAGGGCAAGAGACCCAGTACTTC; v_gene: TRBV5-1; d_gene: TRBD1; j_gene: TRBJ2-5; abundance: -
CDR3aa: CASAGGAAPSYEQYF; CDR3nt: TGTGCCAGTGCCGGGGGGGCCGCCCCCTCCTACGAGCAGTACTTC; v_gene: TRBV11-2; d_gene: TRBD2; j_gene: TRBJ2-7; abundance: -
CDR3aa: CAISESIAGTDTQYF; CDR3nt: TGTGCCATCAGTGAGTCGATAGCGGGCACAGATACGCAGTATTTT; v_gene: TRBV10-3; d_gene: -; j_gene: TRBJ2-3; abundance: -
CDR3aa: CASSLRSGTGAINQPQHF; CDR3nt: TGTGCCAGCAGCTTAAGGTCCGGGACAGGGGCGATCAATCAGCCCCAGCATTTT; v_gene: TRBV7-2; d_gene: TRBD1; j_gene: TRBJ1-5; abundance: -
CDR3aa: CASGPGTSGSYNEQFF; CDR3nt: TGCGCCAGCGGACCAGGGACTAGCGGCTCTTACAATGAGCAGTTCTTC; v_gene: TRBV10-2; d_gene: TRBD2; j_gene: TRBJ2-1; abundance: -
CDR3aa: CAISQTSNTDTQYF; CDR3nt: TGTGCCATCAGCCAAACTAGCAACACAGATACGCAGTATTTT; v_gene: TRBV10-3; d_gene: -; j_gene: TRBJ2-3; abundance: -
CDR3aa: CASSGRYEQFF; CDR3nt: TGTGCCAGCAGCGGACGCTATGAGCAGTTCTTC; v_gene: TRBV9; d_gene: -; j_gene: TRBJ2-1; abundance: -